These 30 T cell receptor beta chains originate from one sample sequenced in a study of CD8+CD57+ T cells in acquired aplastic anemia. Both TCR beta VDJ combination and CDR3 sequence profiling were carried out. Genomic DNA was the template for this profiling. Via MiXCR, TCRdb re-called the reads, giving one row per CDR3 protein. The sample consists of fewer than 200,000 distinct CDR3 sequences, around 50% of them appearing once. Only patients with CD8+CD57+ cell expansion on flow cytometry were chosen for sequencing. The sequenced sample was sorted CD4+, CD8+, or CD8+CD57+ T cells (not recorded which) from PBMCs. The receptors were sampled from a human donor with aplastic anemia.

The rearrangement joins TRBV19 to TRBJ2-7; 13 bases match TRBD2. This CDR3 has 15 residues. V was pared by 4 bases and J by 3 bases, with 3 bases of the junction left unmatched. Per germline, CDR1 LNHDA and CDR2 SQIVND (reference sequence). CDR3 protein: CASSTWTSGGYEQYF. The CDR3, as DNA: TGTGCCAGTAGTACGTGGACTAGCGGGGGCTACGAGCAGTACTTC.

V and J are TRBV2 and TRBJ2-3, with 8 positions matching TRBD2. Germline CDR1 is SNHLY and CDR2 is FYNNEI. Trimming took 4 bases from V and 2 from J; bases not matched to a gene: 5. The CDR3 sequence is 15 residues long. The CDR3 spells CASSGVSGVTDTQYF. The CDR3 DNA is TGTGCCAGCAGTGGTGTTAGCGGGGTCACAGATACGCAGTATTTT.

This chain connects TRBV3-1 to TRBJ2-3; unclear D gene. Germline CDR1 and CDR2: LGHDT and YNNKEL (reference sequence). V lost 4 bases to trimming and J lost 4 bases, with 12 bases between them. The CDR3 loop spans 14 amino acids. CDR3 sequence: CASSPRRIPDTQYF. The CDR3 nucleotides read TGTGCCAGCAGCCCCCGGAGAATTCCAGATACGCAGTATTTT.

The genes are TRBV10-3 and TRBJ1-5; D not certain. This CDR3 spans 14 amino acids. Germline V lookup: CDR1 ENHRY, CDR2 SYGVKD. Trimming cost V 3 bases and J 5 bases, with 11 bases left between them. CDR3 DNA: TGTGCCATCAGTGACCCGCGTGAGGATCAGCCCCAGCATTTT. This gives the protein CAISDPREDQPQHF.

There are many counts of this clonotype. V and J are TRBV20-1 and TRBJ2-4; 8 positions agree with TRBD2. J was trimmed by 4 bases and V by 1 base; bases with no gene match: 3. Per germline, CDR1 DFQATT and CDR2 SNEGSKA (reference sequence). This CDR3 region has 14 residues. This chain's CDR3 is CSARVPGGKNIQYF. DNA for the CDR3: TGCAGTGCTAGAGTGCCGGGGGGGAAAAACATTCAGTACTTC.

This clonotype has at least ten counts. The V call is TRBV7-9, the J call TRBJ2-1; a possible D gene is TRBD2 (6 bases). V was cut by 4 bases and J by 6 bases, with 16 bases left in between. CDR1 is SEHNR and CDR2 is FQNEAQ in the germline V gene (reference sequence). The CDR3 covers 15 residues. The CDR3 loop reads CASSSQTRPGNEQFF. DNA for the CDR3: TGTGCCAGCAGCTCCCAGACTAGGCCAGGCAATGAGCAGTTCTTC.

For this clonotype: The CDR3 end shows no conserved phenylalanine or tryptophan, and so a read error is likely. It is unclear where the CDR3 begins or ends on the DNA, so no DNA is shown, and the CDR3 is as TCRdb lists it. This chain links TRBV30 with TRBJ2-7. The CDR3 is 13 residues long, counting both termini. Germline V lookup: CDR1 GTSNPN, CDR2 SVGIG (reference sequence). CDR3: CAWSKAALGERYL.

This clonotype was seen more than once but under ten times. J is TRBJ2-1 and V is TRBV6-1, with no clear D. Germline-derived CDR1 and CDR2 are MNHNS and SASEGT. Trimming took off 4 bases at V and 2 bases at J, with 15 bases between the two ends. This CDR3 region has 16 residues. The CDR3 spells CASSVGPPTAYNEQFF. The DNA for the CDR3 is TGTGCCAGCAGTGTGGGTCCCCCGACTGCCTACAATGAGCAGTTCTTC.

The sample holds a few counts of this clonotype. The rearrangement joins TRBV12-3 or TRBV12-4 to TRBJ2-1; TRBD2 matches at 14 bases. The CDR3 runs to 15 residues. The V gene end was trimmed by 5 bases and the J gene end by 5 bases; junction bases not matched to a gene: 2. CDR3 coding DNA: TGTGCCAGCAGTGGACTAGCGGGAGGACACAATGAGCAGTTCTTC. This gives the protein CASSGLAGGHNEQFF.

In this sample, this clonotype turned up many times. CDR3 amino acids: CATSASSGGAGEQFF. The CDR3 region has the DNA TGTGCCACCAGTGCCTCTAGCGGGGGGGCCGGTGAGCAGTTCTTC. The chain links TRBV24-1 to TRBJ2-1; 12 bases map to TRBD2. Germline CDR1 reads KGHDR; CDR2 reads SFDVKD. The CDR3 sequence is 15 residues long. V was pared by 5 bases and J by 9 bases, with 7 bases of the junction left unmatched.

This clonotype was observed many times. V is TRBV6-6 and J is TRBJ1-5, with 10 bases fitting TRBD1. The CDR3 runs to 16 residues. CDR1 and CDR2 (germline): MNHNY, SVGAGI (reference sequence). V lost 0 bases to trimming and J lost 5 bases; unmatched junction nucleotides: 4. CDR3 DNA sequence: TGTGCCAGCAGTTACTCGAGGACAGGGGGAGATCAGCCCCAGCATTTT. It yields the protein CASSYSRTGGDQPQHF.

The J gene is TRBJ1-6, the V gene TRBV29-1; 7 bases fit TRBD1. The CDR3 has 12 amino acids. V lost 5 bases, J lost 10 bases, and 5 bases stayed unmatched. Germline lookup yields CDR1 SQVTM and CDR2 ANQGSEA. The CDR3 sequence is CSVRQGESPLHF. CDR3 coding DNA: TGCAGCGTTCGGCAGGGGGAATCACCCCTCCACTTT.

This clonotype has at least ten counts. V is TRBV24-1 and J is TRBJ2-7, with D hard to call. V was clipped by 4 bases and J by 0 bases, with 9 bases between them. CDR1 is KGHDR and CDR2 is SFDVKD in the germline V gene. The CDR3 is 14 residues long. The CDR3 here is CATSEGSDSYEQYF. The CDR3 DNA reads as TGTGCCACCAGTGAGGGAAGCGACTCCTACGAGCAGTACTTC.

In its sample, this clonotype was seen many times. The chain is built from TRBV20-1 and TRBJ1-2, with D unclear. Trimming removed 4 bases from V and 6 bases from J, with 12 bases in between. CDR3 size: 12 residues. Germline V gene sequence: CDR1 DFQATT, CDR2 SNEGSKA (reference sequence). CDR3 loop: CSATKGLDGYTF. The CDR3 coding sequence is TGCAGTGCTACAAAGGGTCTAGATGGCTACACCTTC.

The V call is TRBV20-1, the J call TRBJ2-1; 9 bases agree with TRBD1. Germline V gives CDR1 DFQATT, CDR2 SNEGSKA (reference sequence). This CDR3 spans 15 amino acids. With 1 base clipped from V and 5 bases from J, the junction kept 6 bases outside the gene matches. The chain's CDR3 is CSARVDRGEDNEQFF. CDR3 DNA: TGCAGTGCTAGAGTAGACAGGGGGGAGGACAATGAGCAGTTCTTC.

The chain joins TRBV25-1 to TRBJ1-4; TRBD1 might be the D (5 bases). Germline CDR1 is MGHDK and CDR2 is SYGVNS. This CDR3 comprises 14 residues. V lost 3 bases and J 7 bases, leaving 12 bases between the germline ends. CDR3 DNA: TGTGCCAGCAGTGATACAATTGACAGTGAAAAACTGTTTTTT. Translation: CASSDTIDSEKLFF.

This clonotype was seen many times. The chain carries TRBV7-9 and TRBJ2-2; D is uncertain. Germline V lookup: CDR1 SEHNR, CDR2 FQNEAQ (reference sequence). This CDR3 spans 15 amino acids. Trimming shortened V by 3 bases and J by 2 bases, and 10 bases separated the two germline ends. The CDR3, as DNA: TGTGCCAGCAGCTTCTTGAGGATTAACACCGGGGAGCTGTTTTTT. Protein sequence: CASSFLRINTGELFF.

Turning to this clonotype: It may be a read error: a sequence one base away is much more abundant. CDR3 amino acids: CADGPAANQPQHF. The CDR3 coding sequence is TGTGCCGACGGACCCGCGGCCAATCAGCCCCAGCATTTT. The chain links TRBV6-1 to TRBJ1-5; no reliable D call. There are 13 residues in the CDR3. The V end lost 11 bases, the J end lost 3 bases, and 14 bases lay between the germline ends. Germline CDR1 reads MNHNS; CDR2 reads SASEGT.

The chain employs TRBV25-1 and TRBJ2-7; maybe TRBD2 (6 bases). The DNA end is more similar to TRBJ2-1, so the J call may be wrong. CDR3 length equals 14 residues. The germline CDR1 and CDR2 sequences are MGHDK and SYGVNS. The CDR3 nucleotides are TGTGCCAGCAGTTACCTAGGGTCGCGGGGTGAGCAGTTCTTC. It is translated as CASSYLGSRGEQFF.

As to this clonotype: A much larger clone lies one base from this, so it may be a read error. The chain has TRBV10-3 and TRBJ2-7; D is uncertain. The CDR3 length is 13 residues. Germline loops: CDR1 ENHRY, CDR2 SYGVKD. This CDR3 reads CASSYFTENEQYF. The DNA for the CDR3 is TGTGCCAGCAGTTACTTCACAGAGAACGAGCAGTACTTC.

Points on this clonotype: A read error may produce the germline difference seen at one junction end. V gene TRBV12-3 or TRBV12-4 combines with J gene TRBJ1-1; D uncertain. The length of the CDR3 is 10 residues. The CDR3 sequence is CASSFRSAQF. DNA for the CDR3: TGTGCCAGCAGTTTCAGATCAGCACAGTTT.

This clonotype was observed at least ten times. The V gene is TRBV10-1, the J gene TRBJ2-3; D assignment may be TRBD1 or TRBD2 (5 bases each). Germline lookup yields CDR1 WNHNN and CDR2 SYGVQD (reference sequence). The CDR3 is 13 amino acids. V lost 6 bases and J lost 6, with 13 bases in between. CDR3 in amino acids: CASSRDLGDTQYF. The CDR3 DNA reads TGCGCCAGCAGCCGGGACCTGGGGGATACGCAGTATTTT.

The V and J genes are TRBV5-1 and TRBJ2-5, with 11 bases identical to TRBD2. Germline V gives CDR1 SGHRS, CDR2 YFSETQ. This CDR3 region has 16 residues. Trimming removed 4 bases from V and 1 base from J; junction bases left unmatched: 6. The CDR3 loop reads CASSISGTSGQETQYF. The CDR3 bases are TGCGCCAGCAGCATATCCGGGACTAGCGGCCAAGAGACCCAGTACTTC.

The chain links TRBV27 to TRBJ1-5, with 10 bases that match TRBD1. In germline, CDR1 is MNHEY, CDR2 SMNVEV (reference sequence). J gave up 2 bases and V 7 bases, and 5 bases lay outside the gene matches. The CDR3 is 15 residues long. The CDR3 DNA sequence: TGTGCCAGCAAGACAGGGGGCGTCGGCAATCAGCCCCAGCATTTT. Protein product: CASKTGGVGNQPQHF.

In its sample, this clonotype was seen many times. This sequence joins TRBV28 and TRBJ1-6; D might be TRBD1 (5 bases). The CDR3 has 14 residues. Germline V gene lookup returns CDR1 MDHEN and CDR2 SYDVKM. The V gene lost 3 bases and the J gene lost 7 bases, with 10 bases spanning the gap. DNA for the CDR3: TGTGCCAGCAGTTTCGGGGGTAGGAATTCACCCCTCCACTTT. This translates into CASSFGGRNSPLHF. Using reference TRBV28 and TRBJ1-6 for the parts outside the CDR3, the full variable domain is DVKVTQSSRYLVKRTGEKVFLECVQDMDHENMFWYRQDPGLGLRLIYFSYDVKMKEKGDIPEGYSVSREKKERFSLILESASTNQTSMYLCASSFGGRNSPLHFGNGTRLTVT.

V is TRBV5-1 and J is TRBJ2-3; a possible D gene is TRBD2 (6 bases). Trimming removed 4 bases at V and 0 bases at J, with 18 bases between. Looked up from germline, CDR1 is SGHRS and CDR2 is YFSETQ. The CDR3 has 17 residues. The CDR3 spells CASSPAAAGTSTDTQYF. Written as DNA, the CDR3 is TGCGCCAGCAGCCCCGCAGCGGCAGGGACTAGCACAGATACGCAGTATTTT.

This clonotype has a single count. The chain combines TRBV2 with TRBJ1-6; the match to TRBD1 covers 7 bases. V lost 7 bases, J lost 10 bases, and 13 bases stayed unmatched. Germline V gene data show CDR1 as SNHLY and CDR2 as FYNNEI. There are 15 residues in the CDR3. The CDR3: CASTLQGQPNSPLHF. CDR3 DNA: TGTGCCAGCACTCTACAGGGACAGCCGAACTCACCCCTCCACTTT.

The chain links TRBV20-1 to TRBJ2-7, with 7 bases matching TRBD2. The CDR3 extends over 14 amino acids. The trim removed 4 bases at V and 0 bases at J, leaving 6 bases unmatched. Germline V gene data show CDR1 as DFQATT and CDR2 as SNEGSKA (reference sequence). CDR3 nucleotides: TGCAGTGCTAAAGAGGGCGGGAGCTCCTACGAGCAGTACTTC. The encoded protein is CSAKEGGSSYEQYF.

This clonotype was seen repeatedly, ten times or more. The chain combines TRBV24-1 with TRBJ2-1; D is unresolved. V lost 3 bases to trimming and J lost 5 bases, with 13 bases between them. The CDR3 consists of 15 residues. Germline V gene data show CDR1 as KGHDR and CDR2 as SFDVKD. Written as DNA, the CDR3 is TGTGCCACCAGTGATCCCTTTGGGCCGAACAATGAGCAGTTCTTC. It translates to CATSDPFGPNNEQFF.

The CDR3 here is CASSEPGPEQYF. CDR3 nucleotide sequence: TGTGCCAGCAGCGAGCCAGGCCCCGAGCAGTACTTC. The rearrangement links TRBV9 to TRBJ2-7; D unclear. V dropped 3 bases and J dropped 6 bases, with 10 bases sitting between them. CDR1 and CDR2 from the germline V gene are SGDLS and YYNGEE. The CDR3 runs to 12 residues.